Listed below are T cell receptor beta chains from one sample, sequenced in a study of radiation and T cells in renal cell carcinoma. The protocol was immunoSEQ multiplex PCR, while the TCRdb copy is restricted to in-frame clones and leaves out a portion. The table includes some 80,000 clones, about 86% detected once. The sequencing used blood, collected from a patient whose treatment included radiotherapy and nephrectomy. The receptor source for this set is a woman aged 45-65 years with renal cell carcinoma. Each CDR3 is given with its conserved first and last residue. The D gene is left open where the match is weak. Clone sizes are given selectively: once, few, many, or a class where the clone is expanded.

J: TRBJ2-1
D: -
size: -
V: TRBV5-1
CDR3: CASSLVPGGGYNEQFF
DNA: TGCGCCAGCAGCTTGGTCCCAGGGGGGGGCTACAATGAGCAGTTCTTC

J: TRBJ2-3
D: -
size: -
V: TRBV7-2
CDR3: CASSFRRDTQYF
DNA: TGTGCCAGCAGCTTTAGGAGAGATACGCAGTATTTT

J: TRBJ2-1
D: -
size: -
V: TRBV7-9
CDR3: CASSLGRSEQFF
DNA: TGTGCCAGCAGCTTAGGCAGGAGTGAGCAGTTCTTC

J: TRBJ2-3
D: TRBD2
size: -
V: TRBV6-4
CDR3: CASSDSLAGGPDTQYF
DNA: TGTGCCAGCAGTGACTCACTAGCGGGGGGGCCAGATACGCAGTATTTT

J: TRBJ1-1
D: -
size: -
V: TRBV9
CDR3: CASSVLGVPPPNTEAFF
DNA: TGTGCCAGCAGCGTACTGGGTGTCCCCCCGCCTAACACTGAAGCTTTCTTT

J: TRBJ1-2
D: -
size: -
V: TRBV20-1
CDR3: CSAGGYTF
DNA: TGCAGTGCAGGAGGCTACACCTTC

J: TRBJ2-1
D: -
size: -
V: TRBV11-3
CDR3: CASSSYHSYNEQFF
DNA: TGTGCCAGCAGCTCCTATCACTCCTACAATGAGCAGTTCTTC

J: TRBJ2-3
D: -
size: few
V: TRBV5-1
CDR3: CASSPGSDTQYF
DNA: TGCGCCAGCAGCCCCGGATCAGATACGCAGTATTTT

J: TRBJ2-3
D: TRBD1
size: -
V: TRBV19
CDR3: CASRDRSQGTQYF
DNA: TGTGCCAGCCGGGACAGGTCCCAGGGTACGCAGTATTTT

J: TRBJ2-7
D: TRBD2
size: -
V: TRBV27
CDR3: CASRAGRESHEQYF
DNA: TGTGCCAGCAGAGCCGGGCGGGAGTCCCACGAGCAGTACTTC

J: TRBJ1-2
D: TRBD1
size: -
V: TRBV6-6
CDR3: CASSLSGQGTIYGYTF
DNA: TGTGCCAGCAGCTTATCGGGACAGGGTACAATCTATGGCTACACCTTC

J: TRBJ2-1
D: -
size: -
V: TRBV4-1
CDR3: CASSRYGGGVNYNEQFF
DNA: TGCGCCAGCAGCCGCTATGGGGGGGGCGTTAATTACAATGAGCAGTTCTTC